The clone carrying this T cell receptor (beta chain) was found once. This specimen belongs to a study of shared clonotypes between healthy human individuals. Profiling relied on immunoSEQ multiplex PCR, and the TCRdb table lists in-frame clones only, not all of them. This table holds more than 2 million clones, around 95% found once. The CDR3 runs 16 residues. Deletions cut 6 bases from V and 1 base from J, with 15 bases between. Germline loops: CDR1 SEHNR, CDR2 FQNEAQ (reference sequence). Sample: naive CD4+ T cells sorted from blood. Subset meaning: CD45RA+ positively selected. The clonotype was recovered from a man younger than 35 in good health. This chain connects TRBV7-9 to TRBJ1-4; D perhaps matches TRBD1 (6 bases). The CDR3 nucleotides read TGTGCCAGCAGTCCATTTGGGGGCATAACTAATGAAAAACTGTTTTTT. This sequence encodes CASSPFGGITNEKLFF.